This T cell receptor beta chain stems from a study of cytomegalovirus exposure and HLA in healthy donors. Between the trimmed V and J ends, which lost 6 bases and 6 bases, there was a span of 14 bases. This CDR3 is 14 amino acids long. From germline, CDR1 is SGHDN and CDR2 FVKESK. The PCR was carried out with 60 Vbeta primers and 13 Jbeta primers. Profiling relied on immunoSEQ multiplex PCR, and the TCRdb table lists in-frame clones only, not all of them. Altogether about 150,000 clones are present, 79% being singletons, with the ten largest covering about 8.3%. Comments on this clone: What it binds is not known.

Study-level results: Association of approximately 16,000 TCR beta sequences with HLA alleles was found at 0.05 false discovery rate in a later analysis. Earlier analysis found most TCR beta V segments productive about 87% or about 30% of the time. High specificity and sensitivity for cytomegalovirus status were reported for the classifier.

The receptor's source is a man aged 30-40 years in good health and CMV-seropositive. Material: PBMCs. The rearrangement uses TRBV14 and TRBJ1-4; D gene unclear. As DNA, the CDR3 is TGTGCCAGCAGGAAGAGAGGGCCGGATGAAAAACTGTTTTTT. Translation: CASRKRGPDEKLFF.